The present TCR beta chain was sequenced within a study of shared clonotypes between healthy human individuals. The trim removed 2 bases at V and 7 bases at J, leaving 8 bases unmatched. Germline V CDR1 and CDR2: SGHVS, FNYEAQ. The CDR3 length is 16 residues. Clones were sequenced by immunoSEQ multiplex PCR, and TCRdb holds only the in-frame ones, with some missing. Of more than 900,000 clones in the sample, about four fifths were seen once. The V call is TRBV7-6, the J call TRBJ2-4; TRBD1 matches 10 bases. The sequenced sample consisted of memory CD4+ T cells from PBMCs. Subset described: CD45RA-negative fraction. The TCR sequence derives from a man aged 18 to 29 in good health. Some clones in this sample may be carry-over from other donors' samples. CDR3 sequence: CASSLTEDRGHNIQYF. In DNA, the CDR3 is TGTGCCAGCAGCTTAACGGAAGACAGGGGGCATAACATTCAGTACTTC.